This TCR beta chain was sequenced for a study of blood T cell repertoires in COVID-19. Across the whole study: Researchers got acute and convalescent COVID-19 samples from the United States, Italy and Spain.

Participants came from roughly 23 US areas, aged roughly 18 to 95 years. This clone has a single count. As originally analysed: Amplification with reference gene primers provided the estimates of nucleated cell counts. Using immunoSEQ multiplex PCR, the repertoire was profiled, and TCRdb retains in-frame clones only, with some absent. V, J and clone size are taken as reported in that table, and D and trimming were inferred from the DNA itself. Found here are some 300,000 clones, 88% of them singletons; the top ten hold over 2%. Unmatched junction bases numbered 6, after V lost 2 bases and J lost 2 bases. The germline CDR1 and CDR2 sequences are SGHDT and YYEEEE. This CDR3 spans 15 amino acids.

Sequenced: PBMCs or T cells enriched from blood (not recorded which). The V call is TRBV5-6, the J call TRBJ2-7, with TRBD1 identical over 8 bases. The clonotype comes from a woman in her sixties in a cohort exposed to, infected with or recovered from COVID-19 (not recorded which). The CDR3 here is CASSFPGQATYEQYF. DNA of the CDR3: TGTGCCAGCAGCTTCCCGGGACAGGCCACCTACGAGCAGTACTTC.